This is a list of T cell receptor beta chains from one sample in a study of blood T cell repertoires in COVID-19. The method was immunoSEQ multiplex PCR; TCRdb's version includes in-frame clones alone and lacks a portion of them. The sample carries over 200,000 clones, approximately 83% recorded once. Sequenced input: peripheral blood. The receptors were gathered from a woman aged 25 to 39 with COVID-19, enrolled during active disease. The CDR3 runs from the conserved cysteine through the conserved F or W. Each record gives: clone size, J gene, D gene, V gene, CDR3 DNA, CDR3 protein. D genes are given only for firm matches. Clone size is given for some rows only: seen once, a few or many times, or a class if the clone is expanded.

>NA|TRBJ2-7|TRBD2|TRBV4-2
TGTGCCAGCAGCCCCGAGGGCCCCGATAGCGGGGTCTCCTACGAGCAGTACTTC
CASSPEGPDSGVSYEQYF
>once|TRBJ2-1|NA|TRBV5-6
TGTGCCAGCATCCCATTTGTGGCCAGGGCCTACAATGAGCAGTTCTTC
CASIPFVARAYNEQFF
>NA|TRBJ1-6|NA|TRBV21-1
TGTGCCAGCAGCCCATCGGCCCCGGAGGCCCTCCACTTT
CASSPSAPEALHF
>few|TRBJ2-5|TRBD2|TRBV4-1
TGCGCCACCCGGCGAGTAGGAGCCAGCGGGAGTGGTGGGACCCAGTACTTC
CATRRVGASGSGGTQYF
>NA|TRBJ2-5|TRBD2|TRBV14
TGTGCCAGCAGCCACTCCGACCGGGGGGGGGAGACCCAGTACTTC
CASSHSDRGGETQYF
>many|TRBJ1-6|TRBD1|TRBV19
TGTGCCAGTAGTACTTGGGACAGGGACTCACCCCTCCACTTT
CASSTWDRDSPLHF
>NA|TRBJ2-7|NA|TRBV5-1
TGCGCCAGCAGCTTGGGAGGGGGTAGTGCATACGAGCAGTACTTC
CASSLGGGSAYEQYF
>NA|TRBJ2-5|TRBD2|TRBV6-5
TGTGCCAGCAGTCCAAGTCCCGGGGGGCAAGAGACCCAGTACTTC
CASSPSPGGQETQYF
>NA|TRBJ1-2|NA|TRBV21-1
TGTGCCAGCCAAAAGGTTTCGGGGGACTATGGCTACACCTTC
CASQKVSGDYGYTF
>NA|TRBJ2-2|TRBD2|TRBV5-1
TGCGCCAGTCAGAGCGGGGGGGCGAACACCGGGGAGCTGTTTTTT
CASQSGGANTGELFF
>NA|TRBJ2-1|NA|TRBV29-1
TGCAGCGTTGATGGAGTCTCCTACAATGAGCAGTTCTTC
CSVDGVSYNEQFF
>NA|TRBJ1-2|NA|TRBV5-4
TGTGCCACCGGCGGGGGCCCTACCTATGGCTACACCTTC
CATGGGPTYGYTF
>NA|TRBJ2-3|NA|TRBV5-1
TGCGCCAGCAGCTTTCAGGGGCCGCCTGGGGATACGCAGTATTTT
CASSFQGPPGDTQYF
>NA|TRBJ1-2|NA|TRBV12-3/TRBV12-4
TGTGCCAGCAGTTTTCGTCAGGGCCGCGGCTACACCTTC
CASSFRQGRGYTF
>NA|TRBJ1-5|NA|TRBV7-2
TGTGCCAGCAGCTTAGATGCGGGGCGCAATCAGCCCCAGCATTTT
CASSLDAGRNQPQHF
>NA|TRBJ2-7|TRBD1|TRBV27
TGTGCCAGCAGGAGACAGGGCTACGAGCAGTACTTC
CASRRQGYEQYF
>NA|TRBJ2-5|NA|TRBV15
TGTGCCACCAGCAGAGTTCCCCGGGGCGGGGAAGAGACCCAGTACTTC
CATSRVPRGGEETQYF
>NA|TRBJ1-2|TRBD1|TRBV27
TGTGCCAGCAGTCCAGGGGGCCACGGCTATGGCTACACCTTC
CASSPGGHGYGYTF
>NA|TRBJ1-2|TRBD1|TRBV5-4
TGTGCCAGCAGAAGACAGGGGGAAGGGGTTGGCTACACCTTC
CASRRQGEGVGYTF
>NA|TRBJ1-1|NA|TRBV18
TGTGCCAGCTCACCACAACAGGGATCCCACGCTGAAGCTTTCTTT
CASSPQQGSHAEAFF
>NA|TRBJ2-5|NA|TRBV28
TGTGCCAGCAGAGGGGGGGCTCGGGGATGGGGGACCCAGTACTTC
CASRGGARGWGTQYF
>once|TRBJ1-4|TRBD1|TRBV2
TGTGCCAGCAGTGAACTGGGGACAGGGGGCGGCTACTTTAATGAAAAACTGTTTTTT
CASSELGTGGGYFNEKLFF
>NA|TRBJ2-5|NA|TRBV7-6
TGTGCCAGCACCACCCTCGGCGTTACACGCAGGGAGACCCAGTACTTC
CASTTLGVTRRETQYF
>once|TRBJ1-5|NA|TRBV5-4
TGTGCCAGCAGCGAGGGGGGGTCGGCGGGGGCCGCTCAGCCCCAGCATTTT
CASSEGGSAGAAQPQHF
>NA|TRBJ2-1|NA|TRBV6-2/TRBV6-3
TGTGCCAGCAGCCTGAAGGCCGAGAGCGGTGAGCAGTTCTTC
CASSLKAESGEQFF